Presented here are 14 T cell receptor beta chains from one specimen sequenced in a study of T cell responses to AZD1222 COVID-19 vaccine. Profiled with immunoSEQ multiplex PCR; TCRdb holds only in-frame clones, not every one. The table lists some 96,000 clones, over 75% of them singletons, with 4.2% in the top ten. Specimen: peripheral blood, collected on day 0 of MenACWY control vaccination. The receptor source for this set is an adult in good health.

Only a few counts were recorded for this clone. V and J are TRBV12-3 or TRBV12-4 and TRBJ2-5; D call uncertain. V was trimmed by 7 bases and J by 4 bases, leaving 10 bases between them. The CDR3 runs to 12 residues. CDR3 loop: CASTFTGETQYF. Here the CDR3 DNA reads TGTGCCAGCACCTTTACGGGAGAGACCCAGTACTTC.

A few counts support this clone. J is TRBJ1-1 and V is TRBV10-2, with 7 bases fitting TRBD1. This CDR3 has 12 residues. Trimming at V came to 7 bases and at J to 3 bases, leaving 2 bases not matched to a gene. In germline, CDR1 is WSHSY, CDR2 SAAADI. CDR3 sequence (DNA): TGCGCCAGCAATCAGGGGGACACTGAAGCTTTCTTT. It translates to CASNQGDTEAFF.

This clone was recorded only once. V and J are TRBV6-5 and TRBJ2-1, with TRBD1 matching 8 bases. CDR1 and CDR2 from the germline V gene are MNHEY and SVGAGI. Trimming at V came to 6 bases and at J to 6 bases, leaving 4 bases not matched to a gene. This CDR3 is 13 amino acids long. CDR3 loop: CASRDRAGNEQFF. The CDR3 DNA sequence: TGTGCCAGCAGGGACAGGGCCGGCAATGAGCAGTTCTTC.

The CDR3 coding sequence is TGCGCCAGCAGCTTGAGCAGTATTGGAGAGACCCAGTACTTC. It codes for CASSLSSIGETQYF. The chain has TRBV5-1 and TRBJ2-5, with D uncertain. From germline, CDR1 is SGHRS and CDR2 YFSETQ. The CDR3 is 14 residues long. V gave up 1 base and J gave up 4 bases, with 11 bases separating them.

This sequence joins TRBV12-3 or TRBV12-4 and TRBJ2-7; a weak D match, TRBD2 (6 bases). Between the trimmed V and J ends, which lost 6 bases and 9 bases, there was a span of 18 bases. This CDR3 spans 13 amino acids. The CDR3: CASRGLPYEGQYF. The CDR3 DNA follows: TGTGCCAGCAGGGGACTGCCATACGAAGGGCAGTACTTC.

The chain carries TRBV6-1 and TRBJ2-1; no clear D. Germline-derived CDR1 and CDR2 are MNHNS and SASEGT. The CDR3 contains 12 residues. The V end was cut by 1 base, the J end by 10 bases, with 8 bases between. The CDR3 nucleotides read TGTGCCAGCAGTGAAGACCGGGCCGAGCAGTTCTTC. It is translated as CASSEDRAEQFF.

This clone was observed once. The J gene is TRBJ1-2, the V gene TRBV12-3 or TRBV12-4, with 7 nucleotides matching TRBD1. V shed 5 bases and J 8 bases; nucleotides not matched to a gene: 8. The CDR3 is 13 residues long. The CDR3 sequence: CASSPTTGVGYTF. Here the CDR3 DNA reads TGTGCCAGCAGTCCGACAACAGGGGTCGGCTACACCTTC.

This rearrangement joins TRBV3-1 (or the pseudogene TRBV3-2) to TRBJ1-2; 7 bases line up with TRBD1. This CDR3 region has 15 residues. V was pared by 0 bases and J by 5 bases, with 6 bases of the junction left unmatched. The V gene's germline CDR1 is LGHDT and CDR2 YNNKEL (reference sequence). The CDR3 DNA reads as TGTGCCAGCAGCCAAGAAGGTAGGGGGCTGTATGGCTACACCTTC. The encoded protein is CASSQEGRGLYGYTF.

The chain joins TRBV7-2 to TRBJ1-2; possible D gene TRBD1, 6 bases. The V and J ends lost 1 base and 7 bases respectively, with 10 bases between them. The CDR3 length is 13 residues. Germline V gives CDR1 SGHTA, CDR2 FQGNSA. The CDR3 nucleotides are TGTGCCAGCAGCTTAGAGGGGGGGGCTGGCTACACCTTC. It is translated as CASSLEGGAGYTF. The full variable domain, with the rest looked up from reference TRBV7-2 and TRBJ1-2, is GAGVSQSPSNKVTEKGKDVELRCDPISGHTALYWYRQSLGQGLEFLIYFQGNSAPDKSGLPSDRFSAERTGGSVSTLTIQRTQQEDSAVYLCASSLEGGAGYTFGSGTRLTVV.

Of note for this clone: The junction differs from germline at one of its ends, possibly a read error. The chain is built from TRBV5-4 and TRBJ2-2; 15 bases align to TRBD2. Looked up from germline, CDR1 is SGHNT and CDR2 is YYREEE (reference sequence). CDR3 length equals 17 residues. CDR3 sequence: CASRLGLAGGNTGELFF. The CDR3 DNA reads as TGTGCCAGCAGATTGGGACTAGCGGGGGGCAACACCGGGGAGCTGTTTTTT.

This clone was picked up one time. The gene calls are TRBV7-2 and TRBJ1-5; D remains ambiguous. The CDR3 totals 17 residues. Trimming took off 1 base at V and 0 bases at J, with 13 bases between the two ends. Germline-derived CDR1 and CDR2 are SGHTA and FQGNSA. Here the CDR3 reads CASSLVGGTYSNQPQHF. CDR3 nucleotide sequence: TGTGCCAGCAGCTTAGTCGGCGGCACCTATAGCAATCAGCCCCAGCATTTT. Full variable domain (outside the CDR3, taken from reference TRBV7-2 and TRBJ1-5): GAGVSQSPSNKVTEKGKDVELRCDPISGHTALYWYRQSLGQGLEFLIYFQGNSAPDKSGLPSDRFSAERTGGSVSTLTIQRTQQEDSAVYLCASSLVGGTYSNQPQHFGDGTRLSIL.

This clone came up once. The chain combines TRBV4-1 with TRBJ1-1; weak D call: TRBD1 (6 bases). V lost 1 base and J 7 bases, leaving 10 bases between the germline ends. This CDR3 region has 13 residues. The germline V gene has CDR1 MGHRA and CDR2 YSYEKL. The CDR3 DNA reads TGCGCCAGCAGCCAAGGGACAGATCTTGAAGCTTTCTTT. This encodes CASSQGTDLEAFF.

This clone was counted once. The V gene is TRBV12-3 or TRBV12-4, the J gene TRBJ1-2; D is unresolved. There are 12 residues in the CDR3. V lost 8 bases and J 13 bases, leaving 20 bases between the germline ends. Here the CDR3 reads CASQSIGGGRTF. CDR3 coding DNA: TGTGCCAGCCAAAGCATTGGAGGAGGACGCACCTTC.

This clone appeared a few times. The rearrangement links TRBV15 to TRBJ2-7; D tentatively reads TRBD1 or TRBD2 (6 bases each). This CDR3 is 16 amino acids long. CDR1 and CDR2 from the germline V gene are LNHNV and YYDKDF (reference sequence). Trimming took 0 bases from V and 5 from J, leaving 17 bases between them. This CDR3 reads CATSRERGHVLDEQYF. The CDR3 nucleotides read TGTGCCACCAGCAGAGAGCGGGGACACGTTTTGGACGAGCAGTACTTC.